The following is a T cell receptor beta chain sequence with its context. The antigen remains unidentified. The source of the sample is a study of T cell repertoires and HLA-DP antigens. Study background: Average DNA input: about 230 ng for CD137+CD4+ sorts, approximately 1,100 ng pre-culture.

Study conclusions and caveats: Total CD4+ responders were stimulated by HeLa antigen-presenting cells.

The germline gives CDR1 LNHDA, CDR2 SQIVND (reference sequence). There are 16 residues in the CDR3. The ends lost 6 bases at V and 2 bases at J; junction bases unmatched: 10. Average purity of the negatively selected CD4+ T cells was about 98%. Assay: immunoSEQ multiplex PCR; the TCRdb copy retains only in-frame clones and omits some. This repertoire shows roughly 70,000 clones, 80% found once; its top ten account for 1.6%. The sample comprised CD4+ T cells from PBMCs. V gene TRBV19 combines with J gene TRBJ1-5; 7 bases agree with TRBD1. The clonotype was recovered from a man aged 55 to 70 in good health and CMV-seronegative. This CDR3 is CASSTRQGLGNQPQHF. DNA of the CDR3: TGTGCCAGTAGCACCAGACAGGGCCTCGGCAATCAGCCCCAGCATTTT.